This passage covers 22 T cell receptor beta chains from one sample sequenced in a study of radiation and T cells in renal cell carcinoma (dated by TCRdb to 2018 to 2020). The library was generated by the immunoSEQ multiplex PCR assay. The clones in this table, taken by TCRdb from immuneACCESS, are in-frame only. Not every clone is retained; where verified, under half of the shortfall comes from an unresolved V gene, and the cause of the rest is unknown. For this sample the table gives 45,000 to 55,000 clones, of which around three quarters were detected only once. The ten largest account for around 28% of the sample. What the time point label conveys for this sample: blood 2 weeks post-SBRT. What this sample's treatment or condition label stands for: 15 Gy SBRT to primary tumor, nephrectomy 4 weeks later. The source material was blood, sampled from a patient whose treatment included radiotherapy and nephrectomy. These receptors came from a woman aged 70-85 years with renal cell carcinoma.

The chain joins TRBV19 to TRBJ2-4, with 9 bases fitting TRBD1. Per the germline V gene, CDR1 is LNHDA and CDR2 is SQIVND (reference sequence). Trimming removed 7 bases from V and 2 bases from J; junction bases left unmatched: 9. This CDR3 has 16 amino acids. CDR3 in amino acids: CASTPDRGDSKNIQYF. The CDR3 DNA is TGTGCCAGTACCCCGGACAGGGGAGATTCCAAAAACATTCAGTACTTC.

The rearrangement uses TRBV29-1 and TRBJ2-7; TRBD2 might be the D (6 bases). The CDR3 is 14 residues long. Per germline, CDR1 SQVTM and CDR2 ANQGSEA. V was cut by 5 bases and J by 3 bases, with 17 bases left in between. The chain's CDR3 is CSVLTSNGLYEQYF. The CDR3 bases are TGCAGCGTTCTGACTAGTAATGGTCTCTACGAGCAGTACTTC.

This clone has just one count. The chain employs TRBV10-3 and TRBJ1-2; 9 nucleotides align to TRBD1. V lost 0 bases to trimming and J lost 4 bases; unmatched junction nucleotides: 9. The CDR3 is 17 amino acids. Germline lookup yields CDR1 ENHRY and CDR2 SYGVKD. The chain's CDR3 is CAISESKGQGISYGYTF. CDR3 DNA: TGTGCCATCAGTGAGTCGAAGGGACAGGGAATATCCTATGGCTACACCTTC.

The chain carries TRBV7-8 and TRBJ2-1, with D perhaps TRBD1 or TRBD2 (6 bases each). CDR1 is SGHVS and CDR2 is FQNEAQ in the germline V gene. Trimming left V 5 bases short and J 1 base short, with 18 bases between. CDR3 size: 17 residues. The CDR3 loop reads CASSRIRGGTSYNEQFF. For the CDR3, the DNA is TGTGCCAGCAGCCGCATCCGGGGCGGGACATCCTACAATGAGCAGTTCTTC.

CDR3 coding DNA: TGTGCCAGTACAACTGCGAGCTCCTATAATTCACCCCTCCACTTT. Translation gives CASTTASSYNSPLHF. The V and J genes are TRBV19 and TRBJ1-6; D call uncertain. The CDR3 has 15 amino acids. From germline, CDR1 is LNHDA and CDR2 SQIVND (reference sequence). V lost 7 bases to trimming and J lost 0 bases, with 10 bases between them.

The table lists this clone with a few counts. The chain combines TRBV19 with TRBJ1-2; perhaps TRBD1 as D (5 bases). Germline V gene lookup returns CDR1 LNHDA and CDR2 SQIVND (reference sequence). V lost 3 bases to trimming and J lost 6 bases, with 11 bases between them. The CDR3 is made up of 13 amino acids. CDR3 protein: CASSMGEWDGYTF. The CDR3 nucleotides read TGTGCCAGTAGTATGGGGGAATGGGATGGCTACACCTTC.

The J gene is TRBJ2-7, the V gene TRBV27; 7 bases fit TRBD1. V lost 3 bases, J lost 5 bases, and 7 bases stayed unmatched. CDR1 and CDR2 from the germline V gene are MNHEY and SMNVEV (reference sequence). CDR3 size: 14 residues. This chain's CDR3 is CASSFGDRADEQYF. In nucleotides, the CDR3 is TGTGCCAGCAGTTTCGGAGACAGGGCCGACGAGCAGTACTTC.

V is TRBV30 and J is TRBJ2-1; TRBD2 matches 9 bases. Germline assignment: CDR1 GTSNPN and CDR2 SVGIG (reference sequence). After removal of 3 bases from V and 4 bases from J, the junction contained 7 bases not matched to a gene. This CDR3 has 15 residues. Written as DNA, the CDR3 is TGTGCCTGGAGCCTTAGTAGCGGGAGATACAATGAGCAGTTCTTC. It encodes CAWSLSSGRYNEQFF.

The chain is built from TRBV18 and TRBJ1-2; 10 bases align to TRBD1. V lost 4 bases and J lost 5; bases outside the gene matches: 4. This CDR3 is built from 14 residues. From germline, CDR1 is KGHSH and CDR2 LQKENI. CDR3 DNA sequence: TGTGCCAGCTCACGGGGACAGGGGAGTTATGGCTACACCTTC. Its protein is CASSRGQGSYGYTF.

The rearrangement uses TRBV10-1 and TRBJ1-2; D is undetermined. V was shortened by 10 bases and J by 8 bases, with 20 bases between the two germline ends. This CDR3 comprises 13 residues. The germline V gene encodes CDR1 WNHNN and CDR2 SYGVQD (reference sequence). This chain's CDR3 is CATHLDPVEGYTF. For the CDR3, the DNA is TGCGCCACCCATCTCGACCCCGTGGAGGGCTACACCTTC.

The chain carries TRBV4-2 and TRBJ2-3; 10 nucleotides match TRBD1. Germline lookup yields CDR1 LGHNA and CDR2 YNFKEQ. Trimming took 1 base from V and 1 from J; bases not matched to a gene: 2. This CDR3 comprises 16 residues. The CDR3 is CASSQGGTGGTDTQYF. DNA for the CDR3: TGTGCCAGCAGCCAAGGCGGGACAGGGGGCACAGATACGCAGTATTTT.

This clone was found once. J is TRBJ2-7 and V is TRBV7-9; D might be TRBD1 (6 bases). The CDR3 contains 14 residues. Germline V lookup: CDR1 SEHNR, CDR2 FQNEAQ (reference sequence). V lost 0 bases and J lost 7, with 13 bases in between. The CDR3 DNA is TGTGCCAGCAGCTTAGCCCACCTAGGACAGGAGCAGTACTTC. Its translation: CASSLAHLGQEQYF. Together with reference TRBV7-9 and TRBJ2-7, the CDR3 gives the full variable domain: DTGVSQNPRHKITKRGQNVTFRCDPISEHNRLYWYRQTLGQGPEFLTYFQNEAQLEKSRLLSDRFSAERPKGSFSTLEIQRTEQGDSAMYLCASSLAHLGQEQYFGPGTRLTVT.

This clone turned up a few times. CDR3 sequence (DNA): TGCAGCGTTGATTTCAACGACAGGAGGAACACTGAAGCTTTCTTT. It translates to CSVDFNDRRNTEAFF. The chain uses TRBV29-1 and TRBJ1-1, with D perhaps matching TRBD1 (6 bases). Trimming removed 3 bases at V and 1 base at J, with 15 bases between. This CDR3 has 15 amino acids. Germline V lookup: CDR1 SQVTM, CDR2 ANQGSEA.

The rearrangement links TRBV18 to TRBJ1-1; unclear D gene. The germline V gene has CDR1 KGHSH and CDR2 LQKENI. The ends were cut back, 0 bases at V and 6 bases at J, with 11 bases in the middle. The CDR3 runs 14 residues. This CDR3 reads CASSPPMRIAEAFF. CDR3 bases: TGTGCCAGCTCACCACCCATGAGGATCGCTGAAGCTTTCTTT.

V gene TRBV11-2 combines with J gene TRBJ2-3; D gene unclear. V was cut by 5 bases and J by 0 bases, with 3 bases left in between. The CDR3 covers 12 residues. Germline CDR1 and CDR2: SGHAT and FQNNGV. The CDR3 is CASSASTDTQYF. CDR3 sequence (DNA): TGTGCCAGCAGCGCTAGCACAGATACGCAGTATTTT.

This chain links TRBV5-4 with TRBJ1-2; no definite D call. Germline CDR1 reads SGHNT; CDR2 reads YYREEE (reference sequence). V shed 3 bases and J shed 7 bases, with 19 bases lying between them. This CDR3 region has 15 residues. As DNA, the CDR3 is TGTGCCAGCAGCTCCCCGGGAGTCGAAGGGCGTGGCTACACCTTC. Its protein product is CASSSPGVEGRGYTF.

J is TRBJ2-1 and V is TRBV7-2, with 8 bases fitting TRBD2. CDR1 is SGHTA and CDR2 is FQGNSA in the germline V gene. The CDR3 sequence is 13 residues long. With V trimmed by 7 bases and J by 7 bases, 6 bases remained unmatched. The chain's CDR3 is CASNKAGENEQFF. CDR3 DNA: TGTGCCAGCAATAAAGCGGGAGAGAATGAGCAGTTCTTC.

This clone has only a few counts. V and J are TRBV7-9 and TRBJ2-5; 7 positions agree with TRBD2. After removal of 4 bases from V and 3 bases from J, the junction contained 14 bases not matched to a gene. This CDR3 is 17 amino acids long. Germline V gene data show CDR1 as SEHNR and CDR2 as FQNEAQ (reference sequence). CDR3 nucleotides: TGTGCCAGCAGCTCTATGAAACCTGGACTAGTAAAAGAGACCCAGTACTTC. The encoded protein is CASSSMKPGLVKETQYF.

The V call is TRBV4-3, the J call TRBJ2-2; D is uncertain. CDR3 length: 15 residues. Trimming left V 0 bases short and J 2 bases short, with 7 bases between. In germline, CDR1 is LGHNA, CDR2 YSLEER. The CDR3 DNA reads TGCGCCAGCAGCCAAGATGAAGATAACACCGGGGAGCTGTTTTTT. It specifies CASSQDEDNTGELFF.

The genes are TRBV7-8 and TRBJ1-2, with D perhaps matching TRBD1 (5 bases). The CDR3 consists of 13 residues. Germline loops: CDR1 SGHVS, CDR2 FQNEAQ. V was trimmed by 5 bases and J by 1 base, leaving 8 bases between them. Here the CDR3 reads CASSRDSNYGYTF. DNA for the CDR3: TGTGCCAGCAGCCGAGACAGTAACTATGGCTACACCTTC.

In its sample, this clone was seen once. The rearrangement joins TRBV7-2 to TRBJ2-4; the D gene could be TRBD1 or TRBD2 (5 bases each). CDR1 and CDR2 (germline): SGHTA, FQGNSA. CDR3 length: 16 residues. Trimming left V 4 bases short and J 8 bases short, with 21 bases between. This CDR3 reads CASSSIGTQVVDIQYF. For the CDR3, the DNA is TGTGCCAGCAGCTCTATCGGGACCCAGGTGGTGGACATTCAGTACTTC.

J is TRBJ1-1 and V is TRBV6-5; D not resolved. Germline lookup yields CDR1 MNHEY and CDR2 SVGAGI. CDR3 length: 15 residues. Trimming shortened V by 2 bases and J by 4 bases, and 14 bases separated the two germline ends. CDR3 in DNA: TGTGCCAGCAGTTACAGCGTGGGCTCAAGCACTGAAGCTTTCTTT. This sequence encodes CASSYSVGSSTEAFF.